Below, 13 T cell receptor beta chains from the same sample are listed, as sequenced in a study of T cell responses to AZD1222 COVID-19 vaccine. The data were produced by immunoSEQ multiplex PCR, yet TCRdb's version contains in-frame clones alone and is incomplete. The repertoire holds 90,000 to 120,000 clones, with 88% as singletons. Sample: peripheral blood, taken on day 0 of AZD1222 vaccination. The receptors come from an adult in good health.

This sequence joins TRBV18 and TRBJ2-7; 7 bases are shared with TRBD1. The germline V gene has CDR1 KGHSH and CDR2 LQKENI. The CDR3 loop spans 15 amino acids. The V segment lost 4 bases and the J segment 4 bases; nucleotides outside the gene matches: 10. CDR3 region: CASSHEDRVWYEQYF. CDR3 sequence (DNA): TGTGCCAGCTCACACGAAGACAGGGTTTGGTACGAGCAGTACTTC.

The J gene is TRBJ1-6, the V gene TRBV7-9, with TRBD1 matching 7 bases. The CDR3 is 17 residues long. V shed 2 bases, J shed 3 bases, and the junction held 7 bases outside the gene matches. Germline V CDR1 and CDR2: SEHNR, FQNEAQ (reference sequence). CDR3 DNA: TGTGCCAGCAGCTTAAGTGGGACAGCGAACTATAATTCACCCCTCCACTTT. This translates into CASSLSGTANYNSPLHF.

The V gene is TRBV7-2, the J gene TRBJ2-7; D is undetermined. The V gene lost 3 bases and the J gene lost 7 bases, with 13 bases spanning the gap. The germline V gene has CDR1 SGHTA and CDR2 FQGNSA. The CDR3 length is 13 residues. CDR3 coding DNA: TGTGCCAGCAGCTTGGCCAGTATCGGTGAGCAGTACTTC. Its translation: CASSLASIGEQYF.

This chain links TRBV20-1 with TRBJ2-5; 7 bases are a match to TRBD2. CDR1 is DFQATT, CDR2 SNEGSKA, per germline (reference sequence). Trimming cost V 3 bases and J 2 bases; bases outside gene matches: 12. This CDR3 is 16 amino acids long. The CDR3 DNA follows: TGCAGTGCTAGTTCGTCCACTAGCGAGATGCAAGAGACCCAGTACTTC. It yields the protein CSASSSTSEMQETQYF.

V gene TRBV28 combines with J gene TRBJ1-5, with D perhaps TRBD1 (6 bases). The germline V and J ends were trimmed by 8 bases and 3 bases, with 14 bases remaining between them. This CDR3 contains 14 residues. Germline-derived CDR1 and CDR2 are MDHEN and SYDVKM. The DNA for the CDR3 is TGTGCCAGCCACAGGGATAAGGACAATCAGCCCCAGCATTTT. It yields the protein CASHRDKDNQPQHF.

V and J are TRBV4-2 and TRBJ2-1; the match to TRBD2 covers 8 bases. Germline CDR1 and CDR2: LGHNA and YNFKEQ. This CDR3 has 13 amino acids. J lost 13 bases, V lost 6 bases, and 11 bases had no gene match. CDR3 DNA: TGTGCCAGCAGTCCTGGGACTAGTAATTTTCAGTTCTTC. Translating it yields CASSPGTSNFQFF.

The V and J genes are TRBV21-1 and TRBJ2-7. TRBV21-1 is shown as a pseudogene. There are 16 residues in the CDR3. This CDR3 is CASSKDGGHPSYEQYF. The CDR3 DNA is TGTGCCAGCAGCAAAGACGGGGGACACCCCTCCTACGAGCAGTACTTC.

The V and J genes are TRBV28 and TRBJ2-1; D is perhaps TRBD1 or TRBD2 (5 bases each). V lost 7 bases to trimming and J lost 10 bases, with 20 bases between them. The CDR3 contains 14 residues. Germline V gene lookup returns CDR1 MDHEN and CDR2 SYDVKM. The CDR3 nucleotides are TGTGCCAGCACCAACGGGGCTAGTCTCCGGGAGCAGTTCTTC. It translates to CASTNGASLREQFF.

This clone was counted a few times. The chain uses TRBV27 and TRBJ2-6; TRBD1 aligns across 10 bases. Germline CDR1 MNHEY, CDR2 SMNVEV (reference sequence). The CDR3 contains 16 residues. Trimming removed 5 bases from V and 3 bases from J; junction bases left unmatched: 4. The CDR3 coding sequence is TGTGCCAGCAGTCGACAGGGGGCGGGTGGGGCCAACGTCCTGACTTTC. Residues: CASSRQGAGGANVLTF.

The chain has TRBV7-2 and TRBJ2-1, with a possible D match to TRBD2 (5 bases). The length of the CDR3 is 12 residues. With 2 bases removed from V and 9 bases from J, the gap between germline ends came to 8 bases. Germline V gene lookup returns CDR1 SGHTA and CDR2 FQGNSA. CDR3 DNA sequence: TGTGCCAGCAGCTTATTAGCGCTTGAGCAGTTCTTC. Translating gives CASSLLALEQFF.

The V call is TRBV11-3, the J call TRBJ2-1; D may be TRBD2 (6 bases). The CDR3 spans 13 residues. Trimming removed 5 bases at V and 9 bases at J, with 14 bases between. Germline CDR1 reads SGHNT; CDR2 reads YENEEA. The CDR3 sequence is CASSGPGRTEQFF. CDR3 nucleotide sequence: TGTGCCAGCAGCGGTCCGGGGAGGACTGAGCAGTTCTTC.

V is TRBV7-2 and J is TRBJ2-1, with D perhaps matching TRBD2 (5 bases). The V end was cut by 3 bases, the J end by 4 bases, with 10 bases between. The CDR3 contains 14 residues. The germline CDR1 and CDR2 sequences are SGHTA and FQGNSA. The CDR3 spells CASSFSRGYNEQFF. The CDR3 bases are TGTGCCAGCAGCTTTTCACGGGGATACAATGAGCAGTTCTTC. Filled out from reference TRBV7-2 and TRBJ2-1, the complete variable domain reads GAGVSQSPSNKVTEKGKDVELRCDPISGHTALYWYRQSLGQGLEFLIYFQGNSAPDKSGLPSDRFSAERTGGSVSTLTIQRTQQEDSAVYLCASSFSRGYNEQFFGPGTRLTVL.

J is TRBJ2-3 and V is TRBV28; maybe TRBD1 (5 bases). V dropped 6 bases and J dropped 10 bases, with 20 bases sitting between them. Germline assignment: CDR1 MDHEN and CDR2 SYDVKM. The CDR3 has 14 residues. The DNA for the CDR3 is TGTGCCAGCAGGAAGGGGCAGGGCGGTCGACCGCAGTATTTT. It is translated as CASRKGQGGRPQYF.